The 31 T cell receptor beta chains below all came from one sample that was sequenced in a study of CD8 T cells in ankylosing spondylitis. Their antigens remain unidentified. TCRdb redid the calling of the 5' RACE reads with MiXCR, one entry per CDR3 protein. Seen here are hundreds of thousands of distinct CDR3 sequences, more than 15% observed once, and the top ten hold about 0.94%. General study findings and limits: Within ankylosing spondylitis blood, a TCR beta motif made up of roughly eight highly homologous variants appeared to be characteristic.

Sequenced input: blood, either unsorted or a sorted T cell fraction (not recorded which). The source is a male donor with ankylosing spondylitis.

This clonotype was seen a handful of times. V gene TRBV5-1 combines with J gene TRBJ2-7, with 10 nucleotides matching TRBD2. The germline V gene encodes CDR1 SGHRS and CDR2 YFSETQ. Trimming took 5 bases from V and 0 from J; bases not matched to a gene: 14. The CDR3 contains 18 residues. The CDR3, as DNA: TGCGCCAGCAGTCTAGACAGGGGACCTAGCGGGAGCTCCTACGAGCAGTACTTC. This encodes CASSLDRGPSGSSYEQYF.

This clonotype was counted between two and nine times. The gene calls are TRBV6-5 and TRBJ1-6; TRBD1 aligns across 10 bases. The germline V gene encodes CDR1 MNHEY and CDR2 SVGAGI. Trimming took 2 bases from V and 7 from J; bases not matched to a gene: 2. The CDR3 has 15 amino acids. CDR3 protein: CASSYGGQGNSPLHF. The CDR3 nucleotides read TGTGCCAGCAGTTACGGGGGACAGGGGAATTCACCCCTCCACTTT.

The V and J genes are TRBV7-9 and TRBJ1-1; D gene ambiguous. CDR1 SEHNR and CDR2 FQNEAQ come from the germline V gene (reference sequence). Trimming cost V 6 bases and J 1 base, with 9 bases left between them. The CDR3 has 13 residues. DNA of the CDR3: TGTGCCAGCAGTCCCGAGGGGAACACTGAAGCTTTCTTT. Amino acid sequence: CASSPEGNTEAFF.

This chain connects TRBV6-1 to TRBJ2-1; 10 bases align to TRBD2. The J segment lost 2 bases and the V segment lost 6 bases, leaving 4 bases of the junction unmatched. Germline CDR1 reads MNHNS; CDR2 reads SASEGT. CDR3 length: 15 amino acids. The CDR3 loop is CASRGTSATYNEQFF. CDR3 coding DNA: TGTGCCAGCAGGGGGACTAGCGCCACCTACAATGAGCAGTTCTTC.

This clonotype was found a few times. The V and J genes are TRBV5-1 and TRBJ2-2, with 11 bases aligning to TRBD2. The CDR3 has 17 residues. V lost 0 bases to trimming and J lost 3 bases; unmatched junction nucleotides: 4. CDR1 SGHRS and CDR2 YFSETQ come from the germline V gene. CDR3 region: CASSLALAGAYTGELFF. The DNA for the CDR3 is TGCGCCAGCAGCTTGGCACTAGCGGGGGCCTACACCGGGGAGCTGTTTTTT.

This clonotype was observed a single time. The rearrangement links TRBV5-6 to TRBJ2-7, with a weak D call TRBD2 (5 bases). Trimming removed 4 bases from V and 3 bases from J, with 17 bases in between. The CDR3 consists of 15 residues. Germline loops: CDR1 SGHDT, CDR2 YYEEEE. CDR3 region: CASSLLSGKIYEQYF. The CDR3 DNA is TGTGCCAGCAGCCTGCTGTCCGGGAAGATCTACGAGCAGTACTTC.

This clonotype has a handful of counts. The chain uses TRBV5-1 and TRBJ2-1, with 10 positions matching TRBD2. The V and J ends lost 3 bases and 8 bases, in that order; junction bases with no gene match: 11. Germline V gene sequence: CDR1 SGHRS, CDR2 YFSETQ. This CDR3 contains 16 residues. Here the CDR3 reads CASSSRPSGSSDEQFF. The CDR3 nucleotides read TGCGCCAGCAGCTCCCGCCCTAGCGGGAGTTCTGATGAGCAGTTCTTC.

This clonotype was seen at least ten times. CDR3 region: CASSWASGGSYEQYF. CDR3 DNA: TGTGCCAGCAGTTGGGCTAGCGGAGGGTCCTACGAGCAGTACTTC. The chain recombines TRBV12-3 or TRBV12-4 with TRBJ2-7; 7 bases agree with TRBD2. The CDR3 contains 15 residues. J was trimmed by 1 base and V by 4 bases; bases with no gene match: 7.

The chain joins TRBV10-3 to TRBJ1-4; D call uncertain. CDR3 size: 12 residues. V lost 4 bases and J lost 6, with 6 bases in between. CDR1 is ENHRY, CDR2 SYGVKD, per germline. CDR3 sequence reads: CAISGADEKLFF. The CDR3, as DNA: TGTGCCATCAGTGGGGCGGATGAAAAACTGTTTTTT.

This clonotype has just a few counts. The gene calls are TRBV5-1 and TRBJ2-3, with D perhaps TRBD2 (6 bases). The CDR3 extends over 15 amino acids. Germline-derived CDR1 and CDR2 are SGHRS and YFSETQ. Trimming pared 4 bases from V and 5 bases from J, leaving 17 bases between. CDR3 in amino acids: CASSPRTTSGDTQYF. The CDR3 bases are TGCGCCAGCAGCCCCCGGACTACCTCGGGAGATACGCAGTATTTT. The full variable domain, with the rest looked up from reference TRBV5-1 and TRBJ2-3, is KAGVTQTPRYLIKTRGQQVTLSCSPISGHRSVSWYQQTPGQGLQFLFEYFSETQRNKGNFPGRFSGRQFSNSRSEMNVSTLELGDSALYLCASSPRTTSGDTQYFGPGTRLTVL.

This clonotype was seen a few times. The chain uses TRBV2 and TRBJ2-7; a weak D match, TRBD2 (5 bases). CDR1 and CDR2 (germline): SNHLY, FYNNEI. The CDR3 is 14 amino acids. V was cut by 7 bases and J by 3 bases, with 16 bases left in between. The CDR3 is CASTISERDYEQYF. The CDR3, as DNA: TGTGCCAGCACGATTTCCGAACGGGACTACGAGCAGTACTTC.

This chain connects TRBV5-5 to TRBJ1-1; D is uncertain. This CDR3 is 15 amino acids long. Germline V lookup: CDR1 SGHKS, CDR2 YYEKEE (reference sequence). Trimming took 3 bases from V and 4 from J, leaving 16 bases between them. The CDR3 is CASSWLYTLGTEAFF. The CDR3 nucleotides read TGTGCCAGCAGCTGGCTTTACACCCTGGGCACTGAAGCTTTCTTT.

This clonotype was picked up a small number of times. The rearrangement uses TRBV20-1 and TRBJ2-1, with D perhaps matching TRBD2 (6 bases). V lost 3 bases, J lost 15 bases, and 18 bases lay in between. Germline values: CDR1 DFQATT, CDR2 SNEGSKA (reference sequence). The length of the CDR3 is 12 residues. CDR3 bases: TGCAGTGCTAGGGCAGGGACCGCGGGGCCGTTCTTC. This sequence encodes CSARAGTAGPFF.

In this sample, this clonotype turned up a few times. The chain joins TRBV6-5 to TRBJ2-7; the D is unclear. The V end was cut by 2 bases, the J end by 2 bases, with 16 bases between. Per germline, CDR1 MNHEY and CDR2 SVGAGI. The CDR3 runs 16 residues. CDR3 loop: CASSYQSTRKAYEQYF. Written as DNA, the CDR3 is TGTGCCAGCAGTTACCAGAGCACACGGAAGGCCTACGAGCAGTACTTC.

This sequence joins TRBV9 and TRBJ1-3, with D possibly TRBD1 on 5 matching bases. The V end was cut by 3 bases, the J end by 4 bases, with 11 bases between. The CDR3 is 14 amino acids. The germline gives CDR1 SGDLS, CDR2 YYNGEE. The CDR3 loop is CASSEQGTGNTIYF. The CDR3 nucleotides read TGTGCCAGCAGCGAGCAGGGTACGGGAAACACCATATATTTT.

This clonotype appeared many times. The V and J genes are TRBV12-3 or TRBV12-4 and TRBJ1-2, with a possible D match to TRBD1 (5 bases). The CDR3 is made up of 12 amino acids. The V end lost 7 bases, the J end lost 2 bases, and 8 bases lay between the germline ends. This CDR3 reads CASTGANYGYTF. DNA of the CDR3: TGTGCCAGCACTGGGGCAAACTATGGCTACACCTTC.

The V gene is TRBV4-1, the J gene TRBJ1-2, with D hard to call. Trimming cost V 0 bases and J 2 bases, with 7 bases left between them. CDR3 length: 14 residues. Germline V lookup: CDR1 MGHRA, CDR2 YSYEKL. In DNA form, the CDR3 reads TGCGCCAGCAGCCAAGATCTGGAGAACTATGGCTACACCTTC. Translation: CASSQDLENYGYTF.

This clonotype was picked up a small number of times. V usage is TRBV28 and J usage is TRBJ2-1; 10 bases agree with TRBD2. The CDR3 runs 16 residues. V shed 1 base, J shed 5 bases, and the junction held 5 bases outside the gene matches. The germline gives CDR1 MDHEN, CDR2 SYDVKM. CDR3 nucleotide sequence: TGTGCCAGCAGTTTATTTACTAGCGGGACCCACAATGAGCAGTTCTTC. Protein: CASSLFTSGTHNEQFF. Together with reference TRBV28 and TRBJ2-1, the CDR3 gives the full variable domain: DVKVTQSSRYLVKRTGEKVFLECVQDMDHENMFWYRQDPGLGLRLIYFSYDVKMKEKGDIPEGYSVSREKKERFSLILESASTNQTSMYLCASSLFTSGTHNEQFFGPGTRLTVL.

V and J are TRBV3-1 and TRBJ1-5, with D tentatively TRBD1 (5 bases). The germline V and J ends were trimmed by 0 bases and 7 bases, with 10 bases remaining between them. The CDR3 length is 14 residues. Germline CDR1 reads LGHDT; CDR2 reads YNNKEL (reference sequence). In DNA form, the CDR3 reads TGTGCCAGCAGCCAAGATTTCAGGGCACAGCCCCAGCATTTT. This translates into CASSQDFRAQPQHF.

The J gene is TRBJ1-4, the V gene TRBV7-9; D is unresolved. V shed 2 bases and J shed 5 bases, with 12 bases lying between them. This CDR3 region has 15 residues. Germline CDR1 reads SEHNR; CDR2 reads FQNEAQ (reference sequence). This CDR3 is CASSLFPETNEKLFF. The DNA for the CDR3 is TGTGCCAGCAGCTTATTCCCGGAGACCAATGAAAAACTGTTTTTT.

The rearrangement uses TRBV20-1 and TRBJ2-5; TRBD1 agrees at 8 bases. This CDR3 has 16 residues. The V segment lost 0 bases and the J segment 5 bases; nucleotides outside the gene matches: 11. In germline, CDR1 is DFQATT, CDR2 SNEGSKA (reference sequence). CDR3 DNA: TGCAGTGCTAGAGATCAATGGACAGGGTTGGGGGAGACCCAGTACTTC. As protein: CSARDQWTGLGETQYF.

This chain links TRBV6-2 or TRBV6-3 with TRBJ1-2, with D perhaps matching TRBD1 (5 bases). This CDR3 has 15 residues. Germline loops: CDR1 MNHEY, CDR2 SVGEGT. With 4 bases removed from V and 2 bases from J, the gap between germline ends came to 14 bases. CDR3 nucleotide sequence: TGTGCCAGCAGTTCCCCCGGGGGGAGGAACTATGGCTACACCTTC. This translates into CASSSPGGRNYGYTF.

This chain links TRBV29-1 with TRBJ2-5; 9 bases fit TRBD1. Germline V gene sequence: CDR1 SQVTM, CDR2 ANQGSEA. CDR3 length: 14 residues. V lost 6 bases and J lost 5; bases outside the gene matches: 10. CDR3 loop: CSVGTGGAGETQYF. The CDR3 coding sequence is TGCAGCGTCGGTACAGGGGGCGCGGGGGAGACCCAGTACTTC. Based on the CDR3 plus reference TRBV29-1 and TRBJ2-5, the full variable domain is SAVISQKPSRDICQRGTSLTIQCQVDSQVTMMFWYRQQPGQSLTLIATANQGSEATYESGFVIDKFPISRPNLTFSTLTVSNMSPEDSSIYLCSVGTGGAGETQYFGPGTRLLVL.

This clonotype appeared a few times. The chain recombines TRBV28 with TRBJ2-5; D remains ambiguous. Trimming removed 5 bases from V and 5 bases from J, with 24 bases in between. This CDR3 has 17 amino acids. CDR1 and CDR2 (germline): MDHEN, SYDVKM. The CDR3 region has the DNA TGTGCCAGCAGTCCCCCCCCAAGAGTTCGGTCTTTGGAGACCCAGTACTTC. This codes for CASSPPPRVRSLETQYF. Filled out from reference TRBV28 and TRBJ2-5, the complete variable domain reads DVKVTQSSRYLVKRTGEKVFLECVQDMDHENMFWYRQDPGLGLRLIYFSYDVKMKEKGDIPEGYSVSREKKERFSLILESASTNQTSMYLCASSPPPRVRSLETQYFGPGTRLLVL.

The chain carries TRBV21-1 and TRBJ2-7; TRBD1, the table's D call, lacks a check against the DNA. TRBV21-1 is noted as a pseudogene. The CDR3 runs 14 residues. For the CDR3, the DNA is TGTGCCAGCAGCAGGGGGCGCCTTACCTACGAGCAGTACTTC. It translates to CASSRGRLTYEQYF.

This clonotype has a handful of counts. This chain links TRBV4-1 with TRBJ1-1; a weak D match, TRBD1 (5 bases). The CDR3 contains 15 residues. The germline gives CDR1 MGHRA, CDR2 YSYEKL. The V gene lost 1 base and the J gene lost 3 bases, with 12 bases spanning the gap. CDR3 amino acids: CASSQGGGRHTEAFF. CDR3 sequence (DNA): TGCGCCAGCAGCCAAGGGGGGGGGAGGCACACTGAAGCTTTCTTT.

This chain connects TRBV5-4 to TRBJ2-2; D is possibly TRBD2 (5 bases). Deletions cut 7 bases from V and 6 bases from J, with 22 bases between. Germline values: CDR1 SGHNT, CDR2 YYREEE (reference sequence). The CDR3 consists of 16 residues. CDR3 bases: TGTGCCAGCTCGCTAGCCCCCCTCTTAGACGCCGGGGAGCTGTTTTTT. Encoded protein: CASSLAPLLDAGELFF.

This clonotype was found many times. The chain couples TRBV7-8 to TRBJ2-2; D possibly uses TRBD1 or TRBD2 (5 bases each). This CDR3 contains 16 residues. Germline V gene sequence: CDR1 SGHVS, CDR2 FQNEAQ. Trimming pared 1 base from V and 0 bases from J, leaving 9 bases between. CDR3 bases: TGTGCCAGCAGCTTAGTATGGGGGACGAACACCGGGGAGCTGTTTTTT. It codes for CASSLVWGTNTGELFF.

J is TRBJ1-1 and V is TRBV11-2; TRBD1 is a possible D gene (5 bases). Trimming shortened V by 5 bases and J by 7 bases, and 11 bases separated the two germline ends. The CDR3 consists of 12 residues. Looked up from germline, CDR1 is SGHAT and CDR2 is FQNNGV. The CDR3 DNA sequence: TGTGCCAGCAGCCCCCGACAGAGTGAAGCTTTCTTT. The encoded protein is CASSPRQSEAFF.

In its sample, this clonotype was seen a few times. The CDR3 DNA sequence: TGCAGCGTACGATTACAGGGCCTACTTGGCTACACCTTC. Encoded protein: CSVRLQGLLGYTF. The rearrangement uses TRBV29-1 and TRBJ1-2, with TRBD1 as a possible D gene (6 bases). The V gene's germline CDR1 is SQVTM and CDR2 ANQGSEA. The ends were cut back, 6 bases at V and 7 bases at J, with 18 bases in the middle. The CDR3 sequence is 13 residues long.

This clonotype was detected only a few times. This chain connects TRBV20-1 to TRBJ2-2; D is uncertain. In germline, CDR1 is DFQATT, CDR2 SNEGSKA (reference sequence). The V end was cut by 3 bases, the J end by 4 bases, with 9 bases between. The CDR3 contains 13 residues. CDR3 coding DNA: TGCAGTGCTAGTGGTCGGACCACCGGGGAGCTGTTTTTT. As protein: CSASGRTTGELFF.